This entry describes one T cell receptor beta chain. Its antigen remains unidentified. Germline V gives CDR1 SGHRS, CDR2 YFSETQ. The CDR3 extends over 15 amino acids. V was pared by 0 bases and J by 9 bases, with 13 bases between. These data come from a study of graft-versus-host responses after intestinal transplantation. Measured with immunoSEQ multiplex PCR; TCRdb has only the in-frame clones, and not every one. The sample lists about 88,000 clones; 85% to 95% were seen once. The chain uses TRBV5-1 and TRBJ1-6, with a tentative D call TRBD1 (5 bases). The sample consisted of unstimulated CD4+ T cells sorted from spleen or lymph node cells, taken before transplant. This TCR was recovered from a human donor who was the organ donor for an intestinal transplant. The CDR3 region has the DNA TGCGCCAGCAGCTTGGTGGTGACAGAGACTTCACCCCTCCACTTT. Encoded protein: CASSLVVTETSPLHF.